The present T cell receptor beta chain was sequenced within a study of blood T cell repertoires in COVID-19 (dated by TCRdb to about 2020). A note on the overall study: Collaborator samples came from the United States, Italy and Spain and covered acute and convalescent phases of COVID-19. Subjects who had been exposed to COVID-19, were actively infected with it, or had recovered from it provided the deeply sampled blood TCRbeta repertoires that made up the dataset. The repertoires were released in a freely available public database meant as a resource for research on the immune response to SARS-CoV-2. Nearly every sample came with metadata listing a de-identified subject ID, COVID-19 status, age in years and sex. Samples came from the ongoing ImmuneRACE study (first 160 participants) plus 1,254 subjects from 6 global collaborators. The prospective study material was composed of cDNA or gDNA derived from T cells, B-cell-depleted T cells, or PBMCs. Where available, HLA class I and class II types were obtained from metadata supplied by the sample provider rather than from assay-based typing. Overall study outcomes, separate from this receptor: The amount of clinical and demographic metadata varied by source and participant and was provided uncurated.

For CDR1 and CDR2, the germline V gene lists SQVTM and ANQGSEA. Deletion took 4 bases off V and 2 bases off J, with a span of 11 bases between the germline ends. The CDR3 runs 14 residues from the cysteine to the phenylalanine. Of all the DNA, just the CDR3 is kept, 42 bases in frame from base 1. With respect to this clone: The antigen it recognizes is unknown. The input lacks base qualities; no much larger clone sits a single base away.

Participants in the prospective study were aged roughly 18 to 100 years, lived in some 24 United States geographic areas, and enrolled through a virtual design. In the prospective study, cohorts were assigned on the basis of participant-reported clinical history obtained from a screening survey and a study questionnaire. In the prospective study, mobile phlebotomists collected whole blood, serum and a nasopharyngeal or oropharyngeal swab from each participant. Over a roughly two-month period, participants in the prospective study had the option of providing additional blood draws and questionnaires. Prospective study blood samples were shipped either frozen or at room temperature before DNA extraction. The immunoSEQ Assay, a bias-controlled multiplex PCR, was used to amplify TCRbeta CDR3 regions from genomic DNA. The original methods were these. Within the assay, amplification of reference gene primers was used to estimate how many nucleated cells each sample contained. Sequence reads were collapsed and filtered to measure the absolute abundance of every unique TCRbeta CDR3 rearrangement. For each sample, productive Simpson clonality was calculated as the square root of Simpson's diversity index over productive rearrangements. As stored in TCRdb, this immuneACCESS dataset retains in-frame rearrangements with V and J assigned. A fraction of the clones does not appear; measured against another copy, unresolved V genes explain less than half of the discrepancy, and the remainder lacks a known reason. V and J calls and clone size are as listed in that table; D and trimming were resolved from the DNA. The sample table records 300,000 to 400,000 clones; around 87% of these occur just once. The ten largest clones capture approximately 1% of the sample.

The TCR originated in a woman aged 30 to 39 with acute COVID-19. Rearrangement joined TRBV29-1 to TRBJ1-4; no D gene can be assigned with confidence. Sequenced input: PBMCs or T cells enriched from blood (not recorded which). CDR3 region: CSVAQSGTNEKLFF. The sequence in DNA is TGCAGCGTTGCTCAGAGCGGGACTAATGAAAAACTGTTTTTT.